This TCR beta chain was sequenced in a study of T cell changes during pregnancy in multiple sclerosis. The V gene lost 6 bases and the J gene lost 0 bases, with 11 bases spanning the gap. Germline V gives CDR1 MNHEY, CDR2 SVGAGI. This CDR3 region has 15 residues. Profiling relied on immunoSEQ multiplex PCR, and the TCRdb table lists in-frame clones only, not all of them. Among tens of thousands of clones listed, roughly 90% were seen once. V gene TRBV6-5 combines with J gene TRBJ1-4; D is undetermined. Sequencing used peripheral blood, obtained in the first trimester of pregnancy. This clonotype originated in a female donor in good health, enrolled as a control in a pregnancy study. The CDR3 DNA reads TGTGCCAGCAGCTCCCCCGGTTCAACTAATGAAAAACTGTTTTTT. Protein: CASSSPGSTNEKLFF.